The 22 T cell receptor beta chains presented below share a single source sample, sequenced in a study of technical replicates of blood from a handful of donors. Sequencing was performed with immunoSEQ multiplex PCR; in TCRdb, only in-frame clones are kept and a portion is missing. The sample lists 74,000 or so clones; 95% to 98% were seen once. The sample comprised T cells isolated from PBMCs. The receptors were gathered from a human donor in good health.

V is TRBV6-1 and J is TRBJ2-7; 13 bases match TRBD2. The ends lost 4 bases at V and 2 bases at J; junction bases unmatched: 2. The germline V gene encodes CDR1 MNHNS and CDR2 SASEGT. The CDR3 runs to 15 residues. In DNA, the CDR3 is TGTGCCAGCAGTGTGACTAGCGGGAGGACCTACGAGCAGTACTTC. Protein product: CASSVTSGRTYEQYF.

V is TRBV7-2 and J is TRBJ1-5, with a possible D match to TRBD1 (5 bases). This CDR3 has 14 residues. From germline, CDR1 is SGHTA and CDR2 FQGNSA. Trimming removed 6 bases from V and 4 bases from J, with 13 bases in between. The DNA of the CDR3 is TGTGCCAGCAGTCTGTGGGGGGAAAATCAGCCCCAGCATTTT. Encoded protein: CASSLWGENQPQHF.

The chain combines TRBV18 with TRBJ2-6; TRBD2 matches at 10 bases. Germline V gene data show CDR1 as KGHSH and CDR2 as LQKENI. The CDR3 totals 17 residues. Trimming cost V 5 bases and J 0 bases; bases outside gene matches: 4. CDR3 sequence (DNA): TGTGCCAGCTCAGTAGCGGGAGGTAACTCTGGGGCCAACGTCCTGACTTTC. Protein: CASSVAGGNSGANVLTF.

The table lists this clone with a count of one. CDR3 DNA: TGTGCCAGCAGTGCATTACAGGGGGCTAGAACGGATGAGCAGTTCTTC. The encoded protein is CASSALQGARTDEQFF. This chain joins TRBV6-1 and TRBJ2-1; 9 nucleotides align to TRBD1. Germline V gene sequence: CDR1 MNHNS, CDR2 SASEGT. The CDR3 extends over 16 amino acids. Trimming took 4 bases from V and 8 from J; bases not matched to a gene: 12.

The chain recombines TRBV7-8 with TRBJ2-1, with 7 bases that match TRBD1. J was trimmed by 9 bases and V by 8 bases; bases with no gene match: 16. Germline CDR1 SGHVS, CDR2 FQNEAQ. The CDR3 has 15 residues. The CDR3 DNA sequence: TGTGCCAGCCGAGACCCCGGACAGGTAATCTCTGAGCAGTTCTTC. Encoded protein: CASRDPGQVISEQFF. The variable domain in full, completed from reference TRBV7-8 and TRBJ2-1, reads GAGVSQSPRYKVAKRGQDVALRCDPISGHVSLFWYQQALGQGPEFLTYFQNEAQLDKSGLPSDRFFAERPEGSVSTLKIQRTQQEDSAVYLCASRDPGQVISEQFFGPGTRLTVL.

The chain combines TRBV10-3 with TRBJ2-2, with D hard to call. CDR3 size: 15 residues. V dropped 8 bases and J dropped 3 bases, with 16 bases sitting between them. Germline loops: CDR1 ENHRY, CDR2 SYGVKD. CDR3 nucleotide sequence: TGTGCCATCGGCGACACCCGAAACGACACCGGGGAGCTGTTTTTT. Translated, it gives CAIGDTRNDTGELFF.

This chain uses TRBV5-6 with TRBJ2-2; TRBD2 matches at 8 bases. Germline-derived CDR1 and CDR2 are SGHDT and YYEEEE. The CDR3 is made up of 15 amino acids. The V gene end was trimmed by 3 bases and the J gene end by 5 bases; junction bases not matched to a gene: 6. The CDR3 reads CASSWTSKVTGELFF. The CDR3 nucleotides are TGTGCCAGCAGCTGGACTAGCAAAGTAACCGGGGAGCTGTTTTTT.

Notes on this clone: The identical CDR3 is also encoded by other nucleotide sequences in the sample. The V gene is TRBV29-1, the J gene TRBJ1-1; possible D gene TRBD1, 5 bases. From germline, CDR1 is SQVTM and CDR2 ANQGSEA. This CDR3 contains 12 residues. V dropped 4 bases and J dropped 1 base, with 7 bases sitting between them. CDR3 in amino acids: CSVGQGNTEAFF. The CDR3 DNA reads TGCAGCGTTGGTCAGGGGAACACTGAAGCTTTCTTT.

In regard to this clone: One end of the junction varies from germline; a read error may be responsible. The CDR3 region is CASSYRDRSIDTQYF. Written as DNA, the CDR3 is TGTGCCAGCAGTTACCGGGACAGAAGCATAGATACGCAGTATTTT. The chain combines TRBV6-5 with TRBJ2-3; 7 bases match TRBD1. CDR3 size: 15 residues. Germline CDR1 is MNHEY and CDR2 is SVGAGI.

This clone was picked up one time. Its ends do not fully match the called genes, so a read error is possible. CDR3 in amino acids: CASSFGVRAKEKLFF. CDR3 in DNA: TGTGCCAGCAGTTTTGGAGTCCGTGCTAAGGAAAAACTGTTTTTT. This chain links TRBV27 with TRBJ1-4, with D unclear. CDR1 MNHEY and CDR2 SMNVEV come from the germline V gene (reference sequence). The CDR3 spans 15 residues.

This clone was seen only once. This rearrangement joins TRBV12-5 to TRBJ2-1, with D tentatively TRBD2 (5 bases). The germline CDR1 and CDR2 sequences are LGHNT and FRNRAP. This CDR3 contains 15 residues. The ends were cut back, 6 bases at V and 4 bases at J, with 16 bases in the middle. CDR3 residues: CASGNPGLIYNEQFF. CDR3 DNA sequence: TGTGCTAGTGGGAACCCTGGACTTATATACAATGAGCAGTTCTTC.

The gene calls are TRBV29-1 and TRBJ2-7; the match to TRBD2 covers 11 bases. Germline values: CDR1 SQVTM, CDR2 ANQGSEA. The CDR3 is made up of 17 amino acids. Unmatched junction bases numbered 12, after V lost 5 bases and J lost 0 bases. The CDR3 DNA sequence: TGCAGCGTTACCGGACTAGCGGGTATTGGGATCTCCTACGAGCAGTACTTC. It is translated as CSVTGLAGIGISYEQYF.

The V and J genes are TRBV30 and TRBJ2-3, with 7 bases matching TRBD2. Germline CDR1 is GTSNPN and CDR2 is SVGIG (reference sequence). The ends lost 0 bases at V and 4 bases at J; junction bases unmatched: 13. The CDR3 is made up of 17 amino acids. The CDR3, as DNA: TGTGCCTGGAGTGTACTTGAAGAGGGAGGGCCTGCAGATACGCAGTATTTT. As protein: CAWSVLEEGGPADTQYF.

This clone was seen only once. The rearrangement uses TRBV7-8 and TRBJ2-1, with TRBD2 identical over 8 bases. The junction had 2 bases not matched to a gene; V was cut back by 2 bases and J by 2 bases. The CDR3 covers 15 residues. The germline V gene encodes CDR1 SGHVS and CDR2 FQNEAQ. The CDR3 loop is CASSLYSGTYNEQFF. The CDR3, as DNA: TGTGCCAGCAGCTTATATAGCGGGACCTACAATGAGCAGTTCTTC. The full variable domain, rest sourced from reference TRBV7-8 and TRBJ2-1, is GAGVSQSPRYKVAKRGQDVALRCDPISGHVSLFWYQQALGQGPEFLTYFQNEAQLDKSGLPSDRFFAERPEGSVSTLKIQRTQQEDSAVYLCASSLYSGTYNEQFFGPGTRLTVL.

The CDR3 protein is CASSLGLTDTQYF. CDR3 DNA: TGTGCCAGCAGCTTGGGACTGACAGATACGCAGTATTTT. The rearrangement links TRBV7-3 to TRBJ2-3, with D perhaps TRBD2 (6 bases). Germline V gives CDR1 SGHTA, CDR2 FQGTGA. CDR3 length: 13 amino acids. V gave up 3 bases and J gave up 3 bases, with 7 bases separating them.

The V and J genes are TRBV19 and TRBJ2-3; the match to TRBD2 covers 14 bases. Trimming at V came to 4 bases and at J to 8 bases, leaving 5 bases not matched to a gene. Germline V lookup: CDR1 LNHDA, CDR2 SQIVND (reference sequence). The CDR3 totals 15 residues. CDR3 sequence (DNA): TGTGCCAGTAGTACGGGACTAGCGGGAGTAGGTACGCAGTATTTT. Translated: CASSTGLAGVGTQYF.

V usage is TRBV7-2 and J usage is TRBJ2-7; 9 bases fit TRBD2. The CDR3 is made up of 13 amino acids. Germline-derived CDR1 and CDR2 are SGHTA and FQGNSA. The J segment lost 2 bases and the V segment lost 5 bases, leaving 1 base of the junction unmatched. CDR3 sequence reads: CASSPSGAYEQYF. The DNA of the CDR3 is TGTGCCAGCAGCCCTAGCGGGGCCTACGAGCAGTACTTC. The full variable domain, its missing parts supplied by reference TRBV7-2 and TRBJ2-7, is GAGVSQSPSNKVTEKGKDVELRCDPISGHTALYWYRQSLGQGLEFLIYFQGNSAPDKSGLPSDRFSAERTGGSVSTLTIQRTQQEDSAVYLCASSPSGAYEQYFGPGTRLTVT.

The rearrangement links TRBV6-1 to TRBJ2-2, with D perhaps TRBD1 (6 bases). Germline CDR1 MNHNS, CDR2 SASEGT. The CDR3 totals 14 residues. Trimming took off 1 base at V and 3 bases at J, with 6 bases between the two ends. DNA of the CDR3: TGTGCCAGCAGTGAAGGGACAGACACCGGGGAGCTGTTTTTT. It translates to CASSEGTDTGELFF.

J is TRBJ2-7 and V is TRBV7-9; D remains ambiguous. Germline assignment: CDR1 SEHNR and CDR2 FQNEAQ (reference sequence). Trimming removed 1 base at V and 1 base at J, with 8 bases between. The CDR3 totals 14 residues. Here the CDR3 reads CASSLVRYSYEQYF. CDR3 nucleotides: TGTGCCAGCAGCTTAGTACGGTATTCCTACGAGCAGTACTTC.

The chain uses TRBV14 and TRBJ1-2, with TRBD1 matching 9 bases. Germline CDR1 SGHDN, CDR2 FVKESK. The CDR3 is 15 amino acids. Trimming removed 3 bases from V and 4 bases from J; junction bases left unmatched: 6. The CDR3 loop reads CASSHGRQGGYGYTF. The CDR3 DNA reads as TGTGCCAGCAGCCACGGGAGACAGGGGGGCTATGGCTACACCTTC.

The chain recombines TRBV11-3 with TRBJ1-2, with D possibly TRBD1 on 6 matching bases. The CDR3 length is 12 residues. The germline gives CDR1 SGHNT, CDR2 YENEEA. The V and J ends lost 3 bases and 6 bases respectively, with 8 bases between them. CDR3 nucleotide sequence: TGTGCCAGCAGCTTTTCAGGGGATGGCTACACCTTC. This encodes CASSFSGDGYTF.

This CDR3 reads CAGSGTGQQPQHF. The CDR3, as DNA: TGTGCCGGGTCGGGGACAGGGCAACAGCCCCAGCATTTT. This chain links TRBV6-1 with TRBJ1-5; 9 bases align to TRBD1. The germline V gene encodes CDR1 MNHNS and CDR2 SASEGT. This CDR3 spans 13 amino acids. Unmatched junction bases numbered 9, after V lost 11 bases and J lost 7 bases.